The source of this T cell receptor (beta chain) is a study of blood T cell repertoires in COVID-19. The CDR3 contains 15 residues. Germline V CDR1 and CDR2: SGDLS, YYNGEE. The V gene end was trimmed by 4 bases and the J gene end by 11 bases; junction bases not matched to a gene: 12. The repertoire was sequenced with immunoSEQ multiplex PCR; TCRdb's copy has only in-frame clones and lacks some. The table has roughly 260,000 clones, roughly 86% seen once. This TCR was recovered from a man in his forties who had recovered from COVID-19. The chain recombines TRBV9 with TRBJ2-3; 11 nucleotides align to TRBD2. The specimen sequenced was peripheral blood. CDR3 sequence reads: CASSSTGVAGGVQYF. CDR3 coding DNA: TGTGCCAGCAGCTCAACCGGAGTAGCGGGGGGGGTGCAGTATTTT.